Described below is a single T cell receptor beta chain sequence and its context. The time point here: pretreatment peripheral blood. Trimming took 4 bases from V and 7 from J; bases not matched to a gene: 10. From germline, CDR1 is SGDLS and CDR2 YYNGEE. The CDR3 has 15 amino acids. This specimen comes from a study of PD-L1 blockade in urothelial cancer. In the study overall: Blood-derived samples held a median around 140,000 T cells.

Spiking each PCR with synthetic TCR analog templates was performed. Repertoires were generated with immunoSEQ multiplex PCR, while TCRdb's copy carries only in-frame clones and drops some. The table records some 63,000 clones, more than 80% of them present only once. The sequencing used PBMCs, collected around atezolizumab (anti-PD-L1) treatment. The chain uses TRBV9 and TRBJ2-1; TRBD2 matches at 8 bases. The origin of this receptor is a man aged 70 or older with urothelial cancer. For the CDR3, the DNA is TGTGCCAGCAGCTTGACTAGCGTACGGGGGAATGAGCAGTTCTTC. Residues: CASSLTSVRGNEQFF.